The subject of this entry is one TCR beta chain. Its target is not known. Runs used v3.0 of the immunoSEQ assay and were done at survey level. Here immunoSEQ multiplex PCR was the method, and the copy in TCRdb shows in-frame clones only, minus some. In the table there are approximately 12,000 clones, roughly three quarters of which are singletons. The sample is drawn from a study of long-term antiretroviral therapy in people with HIV. Regarding the study as a whole: Drawn between about 2004 and 2018, the blood was possibly obtained under older ART regimens. Compared with controls, HIV repertoires showed narrower CDR3 length ranges. Pre-ART expanded clones dominated the repertoire at every time point.

Trimming pared 3 bases from V and 5 bases from J, leaving 13 bases between. The germline CDR1 and CDR2 sequences are SGHAT and FQDESV (reference sequence). This CDR3 has 15 amino acids. The TCR was taken from a woman aged 35 to 49 with HIV. The sequencing used unsorted PBMCs, collected 0.8 years before starting antiretroviral therapy. The V call is TRBV11-1, the J call TRBJ2-2, with D unclear. The CDR3 reads CASSFSEGVTGELFF. CDR3 DNA: TGTGCCAGCAGCTTTTCCGAAGGAGTTACCGGGGAGCTGTTTTTT.